This T cell receptor beta chain was captured in a study of blood T cell repertoires in COVID-19. On the study more broadly: The study drew acute and convalescent COVID-19 samples from the United States, Italy and Spain. T cells, B-cell-depleted T cells, or PBMCs supplied cDNA or gDNA.

In the authors' workflow: Amplification of reference gene primers provided the estimated nucleated cell counts. Sequencing used immunoSEQ multiplex PCR; TCRdb keeps in-frame clones, though not all of them. The V and J calls and clone size were taken over from that table, and D and trimming were inferred from the DNA. The repertoire holds about 200,000 clones, over 75% seen once, with 7.5% to 9% in the top ten. The CDR3 spans 15 residues. Trimming cost V 9 bases and J 3 bases; bases outside gene matches: 11. From germline, CDR1 is MNHEY and CDR2 SMNVEV (reference sequence). Sequencing was performed on peripheral blood. The sequence was obtained from an elderly woman with acute or convalescent COVID-19. The chain has TRBV27 and TRBJ1-2, with 9 nucleotides matching TRBD1. CDR3 nucleotide sequence: TGTGCCAGTAGAGCCACAGGGGGCTATTACTATGGCTACACCTTC. Encoded protein: CASRATGGYYYGYTF.